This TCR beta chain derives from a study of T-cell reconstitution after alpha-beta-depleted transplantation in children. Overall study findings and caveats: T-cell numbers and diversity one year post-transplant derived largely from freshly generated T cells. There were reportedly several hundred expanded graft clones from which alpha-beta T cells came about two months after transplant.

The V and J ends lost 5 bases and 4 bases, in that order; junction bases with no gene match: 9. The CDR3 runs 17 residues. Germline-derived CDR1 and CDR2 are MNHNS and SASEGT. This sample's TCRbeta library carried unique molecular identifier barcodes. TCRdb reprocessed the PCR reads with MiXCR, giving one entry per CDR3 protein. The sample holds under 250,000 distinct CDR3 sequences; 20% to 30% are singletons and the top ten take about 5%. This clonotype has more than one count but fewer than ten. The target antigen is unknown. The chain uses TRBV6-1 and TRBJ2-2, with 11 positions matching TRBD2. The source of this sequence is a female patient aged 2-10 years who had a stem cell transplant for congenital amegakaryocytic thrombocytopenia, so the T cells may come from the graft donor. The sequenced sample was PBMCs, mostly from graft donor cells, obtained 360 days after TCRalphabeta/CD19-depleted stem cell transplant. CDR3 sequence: CASSQPLAGGGTGELFF. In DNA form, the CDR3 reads TGTGCCAGCAGTCAACCTCTAGCGGGGGGCGGCACCGGGGAGCTGTTTTTT.